A selection of T cell receptor beta chains follows, all from one sample in a study of cytomegalovirus exposure and HLA in healthy donors. The table came from immunoSEQ multiplex PCR; TCRdb's copy has only in-frame clones and leaves some out. The sample consists of around 150,000 clones, 82% of them appearing once. Source material: PBMCs. These receptors were obtained from a male donor in good health and CMV-seronegative. Both conserved end residues are part of each CDR3. The order of the fields is clone size, D gene, V gene, J gene, CDR3 DNA, CDR3 protein. D genes are given only for firm matches. Clone size is shown for a subset of rows, as once, few, many or a class of expanded clone.

abundance: once
d_gene: NA
v_gene: TRBV19
j_gene: TRBJ2-3
CDR3nt: TGTGCCAGTAGGCAAATAGCGGGCACAGATACGCAGTATTTT
CDR3aa: CASRQIAGTDTQYF

abundance: NA
d_gene: NA
v_gene: TRBV7-2
j_gene: TRBJ1-4
CDR3nt: TGTGCCAGCAGCTTAGGGACCGGACTGTTCGGGGAAAAACTGTTTTTT
CDR3aa: CASSLGTGLFGEKLFF

abundance: NA
d_gene: NA
v_gene: TRBV19
j_gene: TRBJ2-7
CDR3nt: TGTGCCAGTAGTAGTTCGGGTGCACCCCCCTCCTACGAGCAGTACTTC
CDR3aa: CASSSSGAPPSYEQYF

abundance: NA
d_gene: NA
v_gene: TRBV6-6
j_gene: TRBJ1-3
CDR3nt: TGTGCCAGCTCAAAAAAGGGGGCTGGAAACACCATATATTTT
CDR3aa: CASSKKGAGNTIYF

abundance: NA
d_gene: TRBD1
v_gene: TRBV4-2
j_gene: TRBJ2-1
CDR3nt: TGTGCCAGCAGCCAAGATGGGACAGGGGGATCTGATGAGCAGTTCTTC
CDR3aa: CASSQDGTGGSDEQFF

abundance: NA
d_gene: NA
v_gene: TRBV9
j_gene: TRBJ1-1
CDR3nt: TGTGCCAGCAGCGTAGACGGCAGGGTGAACACTGAAGCTTTCTTT
CDR3aa: CASSVDGRVNTEAFF

abundance: NA
d_gene: TRBD2
v_gene: TRBV30
j_gene: TRBJ2-1
CDR3nt: TGTGCCTGGGAAAACAATGGGGGACTAGCGGGATTCAACTCCTACAATGAGCAGTTCTTC
CDR3aa: CAWENNGGLAGFNSYNEQFF

abundance: NA
d_gene: NA
v_gene: TRBV5-6
j_gene: TRBJ1-2
CDR3nt: TGTGCCAGCAGCTTGGAATCGCTCCCTGAGTACTATGGCTACACCTTC
CDR3aa: CASSLESLPEYYGYTF

abundance: few
d_gene: TRBD1
v_gene: TRBV6-5
j_gene: TRBJ2-7
CDR3nt: TGTGCCAGCAGCCTAGACAGGGAGAGGTCCTACGAGCAGTACTTC
CDR3aa: CASSLDRERSYEQYF

abundance: NA
d_gene: NA
v_gene: TRBV4-3
j_gene: TRBJ2-6
CDR3nt: TGCGCCAGCAGCCAAGACGGTAACTCTGGGGCCAACGTCCTGACTTTC
CDR3aa: CASSQDGNSGANVLTF

abundance: NA
d_gene: TRBD1
v_gene: TRBV5-1
j_gene: TRBJ1-2
CDR3nt: TGCGCCAGCAGCCGGGGACAGGGGGAGGATGGCTACACCTTC
CDR3aa: CASSRGQGEDGYTF

abundance: NA
d_gene: NA
v_gene: TRBV7-9
j_gene: TRBJ2-1
CDR3nt: TGTGCCAGCAGCCTATTCATCATGACAAGCTCCTACAATGAGCAGTTCTTC
CDR3aa: CASSLFIMTSSYNEQFF

abundance: once
d_gene: TRBD2
v_gene: TRBV9
j_gene: TRBJ2-3
CDR3nt: TGTGCCAGCAGCGTAGGTATTAGCGGGGACACAGATACGCAGTATTTT
CDR3aa: CASSVGISGDTDTQYF

abundance: once
d_gene: TRBD1
v_gene: TRBV4-1
j_gene: TRBJ1-2
CDR3nt: TGCGCCAGCAGCCAAGGACAGGGGGGGCACTATGGCTACACCTTC
CDR3aa: CASSQGQGGHYGYTF

abundance: few
d_gene: TRBD2
v_gene: TRBV7-9
j_gene: TRBJ2-5
CDR3nt: TGTGCCAGCAGCTCAAAGATTGGGGGAGCGGGAGCGAGAGAGACCCAGTACTTC
CDR3aa: CASSSKIGGAGARETQYF

abundance: NA
d_gene: NA
v_gene: TRBV7-8
j_gene: TRBJ1-1
CDR3nt: TGTGCCAGCAGCTTATTGGTCTCGCTAGAAGCTTTCTTT
CDR3aa: CASSLLVSLEAFF

abundance: NA
d_gene: NA
v_gene: TRBV19
j_gene: TRBJ1-1
CDR3nt: TGTGCCAGTAAAAATTTTCCCACGACAGGCCGGAACACTGAAGCTTTCTTT
CDR3aa: CASKNFPTTGRNTEAFF

abundance: NA
d_gene: NA
v_gene: TRBV2
j_gene: TRBJ1-1
CDR3nt: TGTGCCAGCTGCAGCCGGAGGAACACTGAAGCTTTCTTT
CDR3aa: CASCSRRNTEAFF

abundance: NA
d_gene: NA
v_gene: TRBV29-1
j_gene: TRBJ1-1
CDR3nt: TGCAGCGTTGACCCGGGGAACACTGAAGCTTTCTTT
CDR3aa: CSVDPGNTEAFF

abundance: NA
d_gene: TRBD2
v_gene: TRBV19
j_gene: TRBJ2-2
CDR3nt: TGTGCCAGTACGGTGGGAGGGCCCCCCGGGGAGCTGTTTTTT
CDR3aa: CASTVGGPPGELFF

abundance: NA
d_gene: NA
v_gene: TRBV18
j_gene: TRBJ2-5
CDR3nt: TGTGCCAGCTCACCAGGGGGGGAGACCCAGTACTTC
CDR3aa: CASSPGGETQYF

abundance: NA
d_gene: NA
v_gene: TRBV25-1
j_gene: TRBJ2-7
CDR3nt: TGTGCCAGCAGTCAAGAACAGTCGATACGGAATTACGAGCAGTACTTC
CDR3aa: CASSQEQSIRNYEQYF

abundance: once
d_gene: TRBD2
v_gene: TRBV28
j_gene: TRBJ2-1
CDR3nt: TGTGCCAGCAGATTAGCGGGAGGATCCTACAATGAGCAGTTCTTC
CDR3aa: CASRLAGGSYNEQFF

abundance: once
d_gene: TRBD1
v_gene: TRBV19
j_gene: TRBJ2-7
CDR3nt: TGTGCCAGTAGTATAGTCTGGGGACAGACCTACGAGCAGTACTTC
CDR3aa: CASSIVWGQTYEQYF

abundance: NA
d_gene: TRBD1
v_gene: TRBV30
j_gene: TRBJ1-4
CDR3nt: TGTGCCTACGGACAGGGGAGTGAAAAACTGTTTTTT
CDR3aa: CAYGQGSEKLFF

abundance: NA
d_gene: NA
v_gene: TRBV4-1
j_gene: TRBJ1-5
CDR3nt: TGCGCCAGCAGCCTCATGGACAGTTTCGGTCAGCCCCAGCATTTT
CDR3aa: CASSLMDSFGQPQHF

abundance: NA
d_gene: NA
v_gene: TRBV15
j_gene: TRBJ1-1
CDR3nt: TGTGCCACCAGCAGAGAGGGGGGGGCGGACGCGACTGAAGCTTTCTTT
CDR3aa: CATSREGGADATEAFF

abundance: NA
d_gene: NA
v_gene: TRBV21-1
j_gene: TRBJ2-1
CDR3nt: TGTGCCAGCAGCGCTGGACTGGCGGACTCCTACAATGAGCAGTTCTTC
CDR3aa: CASSAGLADSYNEQFF

abundance: NA
d_gene: NA
v_gene: TRBV19
j_gene: TRBJ1-1
CDR3nt: TGTGCCAGTAGTAGAAACAGGGAAAAGGGGACGAACACTGAAGCTTTCTTT
CDR3aa: CASSRNREKGTNTEAFF

abundance: NA
d_gene: TRBD2
v_gene: TRBV4-3
j_gene: TRBJ2-1
CDR3nt: TGCGCCAGCAGCCAAGAGGTCGGGGGGGAACCAGGTAATGAGCAGTTCTTC
CDR3aa: CASSQEVGGEPGNEQFF

abundance: NA
d_gene: TRBD2
v_gene: TRBV6-5
j_gene: TRBJ2-4
CDR3nt: TGTGCCAGCAGTCGGACTAGCGGGATGGAGTCCATTCAGTACTTC
CDR3aa: CASSRTSGMESIQYF

abundance: NA
d_gene: NA
v_gene: TRBV5-6
j_gene: TRBJ2-1
CDR3nt: TGTGCCAGCAGCCCGGAGGCAGGTTGGGCCTACAATGAGCAGTTCTTC
CDR3aa: CASSPEAGWAYNEQFF

abundance: NA
d_gene: TRBD1
v_gene: TRBV7-9
j_gene: TRBJ1-4
CDR3nt: TGTGCCAGCAGCCCCTCTCCCGGGACAGTAGGTGAAAAACTGTTTTTT
CDR3aa: CASSPSPGTVGEKLFF

abundance: few
d_gene: NA
v_gene: TRBV6-5
j_gene: TRBJ2-2
CDR3nt: TGTGCCAGCAGTTATCTACTAACGAACACCGGGGAGCTGTTTTTT
CDR3aa: CASSYLLTNTGELFF

abundance: NA
d_gene: NA
v_gene: TRBV19
j_gene: TRBJ1-5
CDR3nt: TGTGCCAGTCGCGAGACTATTCGCAATCAGCCCCAGCATTTT
CDR3aa: CASRETIRNQPQHF

abundance: NA
d_gene: NA
v_gene: TRBV5-1
j_gene: TRBJ2-1
CDR3nt: TGCGCCAGCAGCTTGTATGGAGGAAACAATGAGCAGTTCTTC
CDR3aa: CASSLYGGNNEQFF

abundance: NA
d_gene: TRBD2
v_gene: TRBV6-5
j_gene: TRBJ2-7
CDR3nt: TGTGCCAGCAGTTACTTAGCGGGAGGATCTGTCGAGCAGTACTTC
CDR3aa: CASSYLAGGSVEQYF

abundance: NA
d_gene: TRBD2
v_gene: TRBV4-2
j_gene: TRBJ2-1
CDR3nt: TGTGCCAGCAGCCAAGGAATAGCGGGGGGGCCGGGGAATGAGCAGTTCTTC
CDR3aa: CASSQGIAGGPGNEQFF

abundance: NA
d_gene: NA
v_gene: TRBV5-1
j_gene: TRBJ2-2
CDR3nt: TGCGCCAGCAGCTTGGCTAACCCCACCGGGGAGCTGTTTTTT
CDR3aa: CASSLANPTGELFF

abundance: NA
d_gene: NA
v_gene: TRBV18
j_gene: TRBJ2-3
CDR3nt: TGTGCCAGCTCTCCCACCCCAAGCGGCCTCACAGATACGCAGTATTTT
CDR3aa: CASSPTPSGLTDTQYF

abundance: NA
d_gene: TRBD2
v_gene: TRBV28
j_gene: TRBJ2-2
CDR3nt: TGTGCCAGCACTCCCCGGACTAGCGGGAGATGGGGCACCGGGGAGCTGTTTTTT
CDR3aa: CASTPRTSGRWGTGELFF

abundance: NA
d_gene: NA
v_gene: TRBV27
j_gene: TRBJ1-1
CDR3nt: TGTGCCAGCAGTGGAGGTCGGGGATCCGGGTGGACTGAAGCTTTCTTT
CDR3aa: CASSGGRGSGWTEAFF

abundance: NA
d_gene: NA
v_gene: TRBV2
j_gene: TRBJ2-7
CDR3nt: TGTGCCAGCACCCAGCGAGGTGACGAGCAGTACTTC
CDR3aa: CASTQRGDEQYF

abundance: NA
d_gene: NA
v_gene: TRBV11-2
j_gene: TRBJ2-3
CDR3nt: TGTGCCAGCAGCTTAGAGGGGCGAGATACGCAGTATTTT
CDR3aa: CASSLEGRDTQYF

abundance: NA
d_gene: TRBD1
v_gene: TRBV5-1
j_gene: TRBJ1-1
CDR3nt: TGCGCCAGCAGCATGACAGGGGTAGCGAGAACTGAAGCTTTCTTT
CDR3aa: CASSMTGVARTEAFF

abundance: NA
d_gene: NA
v_gene: TRBV6-5
j_gene: TRBJ1-6
CDR3nt: TGTGCCAGCAGTTACTCGAGAAATTCACCCCTCCACTTT
CDR3aa: CASSYSRNSPLHF

abundance: NA
d_gene: NA
v_gene: TRBV28
j_gene: TRBJ2-7
CDR3nt: TGTGCCAGCAGCAAGGGGCGGACGGTAGCCGAGCAGTACTTC
CDR3aa: CASSKGRTVAEQYF

abundance: NA
d_gene: NA
v_gene: TRBV30
j_gene: TRBJ2-5
CDR3nt: TGTGCCTGGAGTGTACCCAGGGGAGCGACCCAGTACTTC
CDR3aa: CAWSVPRGATQYF

abundance: once
d_gene: TRBD2
v_gene: TRBV2
j_gene: TRBJ2-2
CDR3nt: TGTGCCAGCAGTGACAGCGGGGGGGCCTGGACCGGGGAGCTGTTTTTT
CDR3aa: CASSDSGGAWTGELFF